The TCR beta chain under discussion was sequenced for a study of OX40 agonist ivuxolimab in advanced cancers. Peripheral blood came from all dose cohorts at three timepoints. Assay used: immunoSEQ multiplex PCR; TCRdb lists only in-frame clones, some missing. The sample consists of 65,000 to 90,000 clones, 82% of them appearing once. CDR3 length equals 13 residues. V lost 1 base and J lost 5, with 8 bases in between. CDR1 and CDR2 (germline): LGHNA, YSLEER. Sequences were derived from CD4+ or CD8+ T cells sorted from blood, sampled in a trial of the OX40 agonist ivuxolimab. This clonotype was sampled from an adult with an advanced solid tumor such as melanoma, head and neck, liver or kidney cancer. The chain recombines TRBV4-3 with TRBJ2-5, with a tentative D call TRBD1 (6 bases). The CDR3 sequence is CASSQGTGETQYF. DNA of the CDR3: TGCGCCAGCAGCCAAGGTACAGGGGAGACCCAGTACTTC.